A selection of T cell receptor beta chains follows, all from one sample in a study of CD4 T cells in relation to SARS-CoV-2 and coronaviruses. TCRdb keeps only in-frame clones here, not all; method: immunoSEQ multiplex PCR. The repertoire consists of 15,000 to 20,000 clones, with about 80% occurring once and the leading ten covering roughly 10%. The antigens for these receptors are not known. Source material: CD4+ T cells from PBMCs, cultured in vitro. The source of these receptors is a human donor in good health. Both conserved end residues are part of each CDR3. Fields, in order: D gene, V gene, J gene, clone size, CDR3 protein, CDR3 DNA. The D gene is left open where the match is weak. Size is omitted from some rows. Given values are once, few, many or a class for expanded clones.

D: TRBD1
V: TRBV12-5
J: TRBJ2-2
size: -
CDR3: CASGSGQGATAGELFF
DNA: TGTGCTAGTGGTTCGGGACAGGGGGCGACAGCCGGGGAGCTGTTTTTT

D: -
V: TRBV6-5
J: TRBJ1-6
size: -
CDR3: CASSYSKGDSPLHF
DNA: TGTGCCAGCAGTTACTCGAAAGGGGATTCACCCCTCCACTTT

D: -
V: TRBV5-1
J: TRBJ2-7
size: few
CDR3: CASSLAGPGSEQYF
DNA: TGCGCCAGCAGCTTGGCCGGACCGGGGTCCGAGCAGTACTTC

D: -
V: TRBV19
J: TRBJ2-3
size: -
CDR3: CASTPVGSPGLDTQYF
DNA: TGTGCCAGTACCCCGGTGGGTTCCCCGGGGCTAGATACGCAGTATTTT

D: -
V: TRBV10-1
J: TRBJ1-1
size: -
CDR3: CARGPDTENTEAFF
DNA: TGCGCCAGGGGGCCGGACACCGAGAACACTGAAGCTTTCTTT

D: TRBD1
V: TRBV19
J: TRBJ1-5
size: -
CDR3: CASSMRGGDQPQHF
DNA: TGTGCCAGTAGTATGAGAGGGGGCGATCAGCCCCAGCATTTT

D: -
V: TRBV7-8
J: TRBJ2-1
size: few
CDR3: CASSSRWAEQFF
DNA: TGTGCCAGCAGCTCTCGTTGGGCTGAGCAGTTCTTC

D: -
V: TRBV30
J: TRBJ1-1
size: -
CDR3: CAWSFLETEAFF
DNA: TGTGCCTGGAGTTTCTTGGAGACTGAAGCTTTCTTT

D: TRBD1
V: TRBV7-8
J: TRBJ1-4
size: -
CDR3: CASSGQGASNEKLFF
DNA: TGTGCCAGCAGCGGGCAGGGGGCGAGTAATGAAAAACTGTTTTTT

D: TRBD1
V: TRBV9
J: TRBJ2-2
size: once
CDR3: CASSVEWAIRGTGELFF
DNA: TGTGCCAGCAGCGTAGAGTGGGCTATCAGGGGGACCGGGGAGCTGTTTTTT

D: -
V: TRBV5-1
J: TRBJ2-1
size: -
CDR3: CASSPGAGAVIYEQFF
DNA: TGCGCCAGCAGCCCGGGCGCGGGGGCCGTTATCTATGAGCAGTTCTTC

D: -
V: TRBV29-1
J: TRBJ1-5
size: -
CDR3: CSVGLGSNQPQHF
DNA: TGCAGCGTTGGATTAGGTAGCAATCAGCCCCAGCATTTT

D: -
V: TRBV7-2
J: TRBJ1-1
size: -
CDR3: CASSTDPNTEAFF
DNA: TGTGCCAGCAGCACAGACCCAAACACTGAAGCTTTCTTT

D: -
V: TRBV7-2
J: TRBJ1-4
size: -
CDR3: CASSPDSNNEKLFF
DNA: TGTGCCAGCAGCCCGGACAGCAATAATGAAAAACTGTTTTTT

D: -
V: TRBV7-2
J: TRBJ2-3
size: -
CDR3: CASSSPGTTRHTQYF
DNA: TGTGCCAGCAGCTCTCCCGGGACAACACGGCATACGCAGTATTTT

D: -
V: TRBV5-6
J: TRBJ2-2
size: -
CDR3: CASNRGATFGELFF
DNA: TGTGCCAGCAATCGGGGGGCAACGTTCGGGGAGCTGTTTTTT

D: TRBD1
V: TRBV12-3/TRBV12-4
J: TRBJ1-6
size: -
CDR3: CASSRQGASPLHF
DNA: TGTGCCAGCAGTCGACAGGGGGCTTCACCCCTCCACTTT

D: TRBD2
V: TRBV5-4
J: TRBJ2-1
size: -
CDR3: CASSRGLGGGAYEQFF
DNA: TGTGCCAGCAGCCGGGGCTTGGGCGGGGGGGCCTATGAGCAGTTCTTC

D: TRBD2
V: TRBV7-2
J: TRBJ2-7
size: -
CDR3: CASSLTSGGTYEQYF
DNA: TGTGCCAGCAGCTTGACTAGCGGGGGGACCTACGAGCAGTACTTC

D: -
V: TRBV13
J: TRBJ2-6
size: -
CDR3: CASSLFDSGANVLTF
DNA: TGTGCCAGCAGCTTATTTGACTCTGGGGCCAACGTCCTGACTTTC

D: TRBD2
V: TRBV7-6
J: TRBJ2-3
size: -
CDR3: CASSPPPLAGGAQYF
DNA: TGTGCCAGCAGCCCGCCCCCTCTAGCGGGGGGGGCCCAGTATTTT

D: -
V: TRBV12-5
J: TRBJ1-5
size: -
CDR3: CASGFRDKGYSNQPQHF
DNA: TGTGCTAGTGGGTTCCGGGACAAGGGGTATAGCAATCAGCCCCAGCATTTT

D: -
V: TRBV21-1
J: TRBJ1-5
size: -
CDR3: CASSTRTGGYSNQPQHF
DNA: TGTGCCAGCAGCACCCGGACGGGAGGGTATAGCAATCAGCCCCAGCATTTT

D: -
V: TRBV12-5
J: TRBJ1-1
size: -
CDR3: CASGGELNTEAFF
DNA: TGTGCTAGTGGAGGTGAGTTGAACACTGAAGCTTTCTTT

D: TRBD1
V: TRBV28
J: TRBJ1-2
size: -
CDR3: CASSLYGTGRGYTF
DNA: TGTGCCAGCAGTTTATACGGGACAGGGAGAGGCTACACCTTC

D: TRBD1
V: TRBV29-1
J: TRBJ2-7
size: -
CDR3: CSVGGTGNSYEQYF
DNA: TGCAGCGTGGGCGGGACAGGGAATTCCTACGAGCAGTACTTC

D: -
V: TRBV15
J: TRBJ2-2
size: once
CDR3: CATSRDSRNTGELFF
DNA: TGTGCCACCAGCAGAGATTCCCGGAACACCGGGGAGCTGTTTTTT

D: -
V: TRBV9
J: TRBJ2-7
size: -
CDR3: CASSVAHPPSEQYF
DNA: TGTGCCAGCAGCGTAGCTCACCCCCCCTCCGAGCAGTACTTC

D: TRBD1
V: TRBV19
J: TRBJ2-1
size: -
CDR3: CASYLGTGNRYEQFF
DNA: TGTGCCAGTTATCTCGGGACAGGGAACCGGTATGAGCAGTTCTTC

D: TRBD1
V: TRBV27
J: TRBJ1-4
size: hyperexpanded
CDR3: CASSRQGGTNEKLFF
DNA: TGTGCCAGCAGTAGACAAGGGGGCACTAATGAAAAACTGTTTTTT

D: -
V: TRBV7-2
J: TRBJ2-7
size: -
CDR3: CASSARGREQYF
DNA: TGTGCCAGCAGCGCCCGGGGGCGGGAGCAGTACTTC

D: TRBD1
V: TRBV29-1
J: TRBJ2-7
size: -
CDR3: CSGRTGRYEQYF
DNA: TGCAGCGGGCGGACAGGGCGCTACGAGCAGTACTTC

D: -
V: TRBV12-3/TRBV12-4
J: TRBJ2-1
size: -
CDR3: CASRAGYNEQFF
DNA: TGTGCCAGCAGGGCTGGTTACAATGAGCAGTTCTTC

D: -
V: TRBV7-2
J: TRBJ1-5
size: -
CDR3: CASSLDSGINQPQHF
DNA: TGTGCCAGCAGCTTAGATAGTGGCATCAATCAGCCCCAGCATTTT

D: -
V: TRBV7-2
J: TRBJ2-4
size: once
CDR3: CASSLAPVAKNIQYF
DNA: TGTGCCAGCAGCTTAGCGCCCGTAGCCAAAAACATTCAGTACTTC

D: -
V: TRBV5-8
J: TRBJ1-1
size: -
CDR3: CASSLAIFTEAFF
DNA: TGTGCCAGCAGCTTGGCGATATTCACTGAAGCTTTCTTT

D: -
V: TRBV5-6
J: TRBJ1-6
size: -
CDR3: CASSSANRRYNSPLHF
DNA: TGTGCCAGCAGCTCCGCTAACCGCCGATATAATTCACCCCTCCACTTT

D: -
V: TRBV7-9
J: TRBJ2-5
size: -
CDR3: CASSQEETQYF
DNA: TGTGCCAGCAGCCAAGAAGAGACCCAGTACTTC

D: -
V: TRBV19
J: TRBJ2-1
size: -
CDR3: CASSIDPNEQFF
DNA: TGTGCCAGTAGTATAGACCCCAATGAGCAGTTCTTC

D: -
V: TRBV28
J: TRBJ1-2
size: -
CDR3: CASSLSPRPYGYTF
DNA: TGTGCCAGCAGTTTAAGCCCCCGGCCATATGGCTACACCTTC

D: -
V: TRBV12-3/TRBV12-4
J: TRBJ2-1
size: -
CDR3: CASRRSNNEQFF
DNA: TGTGCCAGCCGGAGGAGCAACAATGAGCAGTTCTTC

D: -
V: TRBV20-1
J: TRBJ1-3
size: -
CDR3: CSADIGNTIYF
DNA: TGCAGTGCTGATATCGGAAACACCATATATTTT

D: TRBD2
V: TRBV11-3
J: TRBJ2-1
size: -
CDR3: CASSFPQREYNEQFF
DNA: TGTGCCAGCAGCTTTCCCCAGCGGGAGTACAATGAGCAGTTCTTC

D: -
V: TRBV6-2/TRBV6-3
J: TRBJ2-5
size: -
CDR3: CASSDTEGGRETQYF
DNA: TGTGCCAGCAGCGACACGGAAGGGGGGCGAGAGACCCAGTACTTC

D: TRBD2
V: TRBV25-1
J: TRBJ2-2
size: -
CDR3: CASSDQRGYGELFF
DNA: TGTGCCAGCAGTGATCAGCGGGGGTACGGGGAGCTGTTTTTT

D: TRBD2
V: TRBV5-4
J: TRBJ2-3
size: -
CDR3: CASSILTSPHTDTQYF
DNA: TGTGCCAGCAGCATTCTGACTAGCCCTCACACAGATACGCAGTATTTT

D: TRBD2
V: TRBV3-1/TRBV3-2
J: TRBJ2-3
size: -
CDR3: CASSQGLAGVDTQYF
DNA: TGTGCCAGCAGCCAGGGACTAGCGGGAGTAGATACGCAGTATTTT

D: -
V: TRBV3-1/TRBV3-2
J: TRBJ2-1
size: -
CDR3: CASSSPYPPPGGSYFNEQFF
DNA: TGTGCCAGCAGTTCGCCATACCCACCTCCAGGCGGAAGCTACTTTAATGAGCAGTTCTTC

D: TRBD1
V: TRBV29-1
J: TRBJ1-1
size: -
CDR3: CSAGQQNTEAFF
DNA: TGCAGCGCGGGACAGCAGAACACTGAAGCTTTCTTT

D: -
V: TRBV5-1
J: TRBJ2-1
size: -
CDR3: CASSLDGSSYNEQFF
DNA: TGCGCCAGCAGCTTGGACGGGAGCAGTTACAATGAGCAGTTCTTC

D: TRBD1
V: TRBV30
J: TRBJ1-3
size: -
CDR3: CAWGQGEFGNTIYF
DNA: TGTGCCTGGGGACAGGGAGAATTTGGAAACACCATATATTTT

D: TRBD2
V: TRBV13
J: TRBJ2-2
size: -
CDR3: CASSSRGLAGASNTGELFF
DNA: TGTGCCAGCAGCTCTAGAGGACTAGCGGGAGCCTCGAACACCGGGGAGCTGTTTTTT

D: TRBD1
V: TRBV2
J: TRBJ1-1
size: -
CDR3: CASSLRGLNTEAFF
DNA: TGTGCCAGCAGCCTCAGGGGGCTGAACACTGAAGCTTTCTTT

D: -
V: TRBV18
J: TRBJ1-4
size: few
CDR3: CASSPRKTEEKLFF
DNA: TGTGCCAGCTCACCACGGAAAACCGAGGAAAAACTGTTTTTT

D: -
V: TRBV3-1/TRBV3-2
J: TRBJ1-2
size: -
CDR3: CASSLEGRTAYGYTF
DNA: TGTGCCAGCAGCCTCGAAGGAAGGACCGCTTATGGCTACACCTTC